This TCR beta chain originates from a study of T cell responses to AZD1222 COVID-19 vaccine. General study findings and limits: Repertoire sampling was restricted to post-peak T cell response timepoints. The donors showed a predominance of white British ancestry and of females, with possible underestimation of clonal diversity.

The V gene end was trimmed by 3 bases and the J gene end by 0 bases; junction bases not matched to a gene: 6. This CDR3 comprises 16 residues. Germline lookup yields CDR1 SGHRS and CDR2 YFSETQ. Some clones are missing from TCRdb's copy, which holds only in-frame ones; the method was immunoSEQ multiplex PCR. The sample lists some 110,000 clones; about 81% were seen once. This clone was seen only a few times. Its cognate antigen is unknown. V usage is TRBV5-1 and J usage is TRBJ1-3; 7 bases match TRBD1. The receptor comes from an adult in good health. The starting material was peripheral blood, obtained on day 0 of AZD1222 vaccination. The CDR3 DNA reads TGCGCCAGCAGCTCTACCGGGACAGCCTCTGGAAACACCATATATTTT. It specifies CASSSTGTASGNTIYF.